One and the same sample provided the 25 T cell receptor beta chains below, sequenced in a study of identical twins. TCRdb re-derived calls from the 5' RACE reads in MiXCR, one entry per CDR3 protein. The sample carries some 500,000 distinct CDR3 sequences, approximately 14% recorded once. The same specimen was also included in a second study, on yellow fever vaccine responses in identical twins.

What was sequenced was CD4+ T cells sorted from blood. Receptor source: a woman aged 18 to 35 in good health.

This clonotype was counted at least ten times. This chain connects TRBV5-1 to TRBJ2-7; 8 positions match TRBD2. The CDR3 consists of 14 residues. V gave up 2 bases and J gave up 0 bases; unmatched junction bases: 1. Germline lookup yields CDR1 SGHRS and CDR2 YFSETQ. DNA for the CDR3: TGCGCCAGCAGCTTCACTAGCGGCTCCTACGAGCAGTACTTC. Its protein product is CASSFTSGSYEQYF.

This chain uses TRBV10-1 with TRBJ2-3; possibly TRBD2 for D (6 bases). Per germline, CDR1 WNHNN and CDR2 SYGVQD (reference sequence). V lost 10 bases, J lost 2 bases, and 13 bases lay in between. This CDR3 comprises 13 residues. The CDR3 sequence is CATRRDSTDTQYF. The CDR3 region has the DNA TGCGCCACGAGACGGGACTCCACAGATACGCAGTATTTT.

This clonotype was seen a handful of times. The chain is built from TRBV28 and TRBJ1-2; D is unresolved. V lost 5 bases to trimming and J lost 8 bases, with 9 bases between them. Germline V gives CDR1 MDHEN, CDR2 SYDVKM. The CDR3 runs 11 residues. The CDR3 DNA reads TGTGCCAGCAGTGGGTATTCCGGCTACACCTTC. It translates to CASSGYSGYTF.

This clonotype was counted only a few times. This chain joins TRBV28 and TRBJ2-2; 9 bases match TRBD1. Germline trimming cut 2 bases from V and 4 bases from J; bases unmatched to any gene: 2. This CDR3 contains 15 residues. Germline CDR1 reads MDHEN; CDR2 reads SYDVKM. The CDR3 loop is CASSLGTGITGELFF. The DNA for the CDR3 is TGTGCCAGCAGTTTAGGGACAGGGATCACCGGGGAGCTGTTTTTT.

A few counts support this clonotype. The rearrangement joins TRBV11-2 to TRBJ2-4; TRBD2 aligns across 9 bases. Germline V gives CDR1 SGHAT, CDR2 FQNNGV. J lost 0 bases, V lost 5 bases, and 17 bases had no gene match. This CDR3 has 20 amino acids. The CDR3 loop is CASSQPPAPAGGLAKNIQYF. DNA of the CDR3: TGTGCCAGCAGCCAACCCCCTGCCCCAGCGGGGGGCCTAGCCAAAAACATTCAGTACTTC.

This clonotype has ten or more counts. This chain joins TRBV5-1 and TRBJ1-4; tentatively, D is TRBD1 (6 bases). Germline values: CDR1 SGHRS, CDR2 YFSETQ. The CDR3 spans 16 residues. Trimming left V 4 bases short and J 7 bases short, with 20 bases between. The CDR3 loop reads CASSVQSGAKGEKLFF. CDR3 nucleotides: TGCGCCAGCAGCGTCCAATCAGGGGCAAAGGGTGAAAAACTGTTTTTT.

This clonotype was recorded a few times. The chain employs TRBV5-6 and TRBJ2-1; TRBD2 aligns across 8 bases. The CDR3 has 14 residues. Germline V lookup: CDR1 SGHDT, CDR2 YYEEEE. Unmatched junction bases numbered 8, after V lost 4 bases and J lost 8 bases. The CDR3 region is CASSQLGGGDEQFF. The CDR3 DNA sequence: TGTGCCAGCAGCCAACTCGGGGGGGGCGATGAGCAGTTCTTC. The full variable domain, in which reference TRBV5-6 and TRBJ2-1 provide the parts outside the CDR3, is DAGVTQSPTHLIKTRGQQVTLRCSPKSGHDTVSWYQQALGQGPQFIFQYYEEEERQRGNFPDRFSGHQFPNYSSELNVNALLLGDSALYLCASSQLGGGDEQFFGPGTRLTVL.

This clonotype showed up just a few times. This chain joins TRBV3-1 and TRBJ2-3; D remains unclear. V lost 10 bases to trimming and J lost 1 base, with 18 bases between them. Germline V gives CDR1 LGHDT, CDR2 YNNKEL (reference sequence). This CDR3 contains 15 residues. The CDR3 region has the DNA TGTGCCACCTGCCAAAGTCAGATCGGCACAGATACGCAGTATTTT. It codes for CATCQSQIGTDTQYF.

This clonotype turned up a few times. The chain is built from TRBV29-1 and TRBJ2-1, with TRBD2 matching 9 bases. J lost 9 bases, V lost 8 bases, and 8 bases had no gene match. This CDR3 has 12 amino acids. Germline loops: CDR1 SQVTM, CDR2 ANQGSEA. CDR3 nucleotides: TGCAGCCCTGTAGCGGGAGTCGGTGAGCAGTTCTTC. It codes for CSPVAGVGEQFF.

The rearrangement uses TRBV6-2 or TRBV6-3 and TRBJ2-7; 8 nucleotides line up with TRBD2. Per germline, CDR1 MNHEY and CDR2 SVGEGT. Trimming took 6 bases from V and 2 from J; bases not matched to a gene: 9. This CDR3 has 15 amino acids. CDR3 region: CASRRTSGTAYEQYF. CDR3 nucleotide sequence: TGTGCCAGCAGGAGAACTAGCGGTACCGCCTACGAGCAGTACTTC.

This chain connects TRBV3-1 to TRBJ2-4; D may be TRBD2 (6 bases). V was trimmed by 3 bases and J by 6 bases, leaving 9 bases between them. Germline-derived CDR1 and CDR2 are LGHDT and YNNKEL (reference sequence). This CDR3 spans 13 amino acids. CDR3 DNA: TGTGCCAGCAGCCAGGGGGGTCCAAACATTCAGTACTTC. It yields the protein CASSQGGPNIQYF.

This clonotype was detected only a few times. This sequence joins TRBV28 and TRBJ1-1; D call uncertain. The CDR3 is 15 amino acids. The germline gives CDR1 MDHEN, CDR2 SYDVKM. The germline V and J ends were trimmed by 2 bases and 6 bases, with 16 bases remaining between them. As DNA, the CDR3 is TGTGCCAGCAGTTTAATCAGAGGGCACCCCGCTGAAGCTTTCTTT. Translated, it gives CASSLIRGHPAEAFF.

This clonotype came up many times. The chain uses TRBV11-2 and TRBJ2-7, with 12 nucleotides matching TRBD1. This CDR3 region has 14 residues. J lost 6 bases, V lost 5 bases, and 5 bases had no gene match. Germline values: CDR1 SGHAT, CDR2 FQNNGV. DNA of the CDR3: TGTGCCAGCAGCCCCGGGACAGGGGGCCTCGAGCAGTACTTC. It encodes CASSPGTGGLEQYF.

This clonotype showed up many times. J is TRBJ2-5 and V is TRBV15, with 14 bases aligning to TRBD2. CDR3 size: 19 residues. Trimming removed 2 bases from V and 2 bases from J; junction bases left unmatched: 10. Germline CDR1 reads LNHNV; CDR2 reads YYDKDF (reference sequence). In DNA, the CDR3 is TGTGCCACCAGCAGACCGCTTAGACTAGCGGGGGGGACTCAAGAGACCCAGTACTTC. This encodes CATSRPLRLAGGTQETQYF.

This clonotype has at least ten counts. This rearrangement joins TRBV20-1 to TRBJ2-5; 8 bases line up with TRBD2. The CDR3 is 14 amino acids. The germline CDR1 and CDR2 sequences are DFQATT and SNEGSKA (reference sequence). V trimming: 3 bases; J trimming: 5 bases; junction bases outside the gene matches: 8. CDR3 residues: CSASGGGSVETQYF. DNA of the CDR3: TGCAGTGCTAGCGGGGGGGGTTCAGTTGAGACCCAGTACTTC.

The gene calls are TRBV6-2 or TRBV6-3 and TRBJ2-3; TRBD1 might be the D (5 bases). Germline CDR1 MNHEY, CDR2 SVGEGT. The length of the CDR3 is 15 residues. V was shortened by 2 bases and J by 2 bases, with 11 bases between the two germline ends. The CDR3 nucleotides are TGTGCCAGCAGTTACGGGGCGGAGTACACAGATACGCAGTATTTT. Encoded protein: CASSYGAEYTDTQYF.

The chain has TRBV12-3 or TRBV12-4 and TRBJ2-1; 9 positions match TRBD1. This CDR3 has 15 residues. Trimming at V came to 6 bases and at J to 5 bases, leaving 8 bases not matched to a gene. Written as DNA, the CDR3 is TGTGCCAGCAGAACTACAGGGGGCTTGAACAATGAGCAGTTCTTC. It codes for CASRTTGGLNNEQFF.

J is TRBJ2-1 and V is TRBV6-5, with D possibly called TRBD1 or TRBD2 (5 bases each). The V end was cut by 5 bases, the J end by 6 bases, with 17 bases between. The germline V gene has CDR1 MNHEY and CDR2 SVGAGI. The CDR3 is made up of 15 amino acids. CDR3 amino acids: CASSNPPPGRNEQFF. The CDR3, as DNA: TGTGCCAGCAGTAACCCCCCCCCGGGACGCAATGAGCAGTTCTTC.

This clonotype was detected ten times or more. The V gene is TRBV7-9, the J gene TRBJ2-4; a possible D gene is TRBD2 (6 bases). Germline CDR1 SEHNR, CDR2 FQNEAQ (reference sequence). This CDR3 is 14 amino acids long. Trimming removed 1 base from V and 5 bases from J, with 9 bases in between. CDR3: CASSLVGGENIQYF. The DNA for the CDR3 is TGTGCCAGCAGCTTAGTCGGGGGAGAAAACATTCAGTACTTC.

CDR3 amino acids: CASSLAAAPDTQYF. CDR3 in DNA: TGCGCCAGCAGCTTGGCAGCGGCTCCAGATACGCAGTATTTT. The rearrangement links TRBV5-1 to TRBJ2-3; D possibly corresponds to TRBD2 (5 bases). CDR1 is SGHRS, CDR2 YFSETQ, per germline. Trimming stripped 0 bases from V and 4 bases from J, with 9 bases between. CDR3 length: 14 residues.

Comment on this clonotype: An end of the junction does not agree with germline; a read error may underlie this. J is TRBJ2-1 and V is TRBV2, with 9 bases lining up with TRBD2. Germline CDR1 is SNHLY and CDR2 is FYNNEI. The CDR3 contains 18 residues. CDR3 residues: CAISFFQGTGLAHNEQFF. CDR3 coding DNA: TGTGCCATCAGTTTTTTTCAGGGGACCGGACTAGCGCACAATGAGCAGTTCTTC. The complete variable domain, with remaining parts taken from reference TRBV2 and TRBJ2-1, reads EPEVTQTPSHQVTQMGQEVILRCVPISNHLYFYWYRQILGQKVEFLVSFYNNEISEKSEIFDDQFSVERPDGSNFTLKIRSTKLEDSAMYFCAISFFQGTGLAHNEQFFGPGTRLTVL.

The chain joins TRBV14 to TRBJ2-7; 11 nucleotides align to TRBD1. The CDR3 length is 15 residues. Germline V gives CDR1 SGHDN, CDR2 FVKESK. V gave up 3 bases and J gave up 3 bases; unmatched junction bases: 4. CDR3 nucleotide sequence: TGTGCCAGCAGCCACGGACAGGGGGCTAGCTACGAGCAGTACTTC. Protein sequence: CASSHGQGASYEQYF.

This clonotype has just a few counts. This chain uses TRBV6-5 with TRBJ2-7; 9 bases are shared with TRBD1. Germline V gives CDR1 MNHEY, CDR2 SVGAGI. With V trimmed by 4 bases and J by 2 bases, 12 bases remained unmatched. The CDR3 runs to 17 residues. CDR3 protein: CASSSPGTGYVAYEQYF. The DNA for the CDR3 is TGTGCCAGCAGTTCCCCCGGGACAGGGTATGTCGCCTACGAGCAGTACTTC.

V is TRBV6-1 and J is TRBJ2-5; 7 positions match TRBD2. From germline, CDR1 is MNHNS and CDR2 SASEGT. There are 13 residues in the CDR3. V trimming: 6 bases; J trimming: 7 bases; junction bases outside the gene matches: 8. The CDR3 DNA follows: TGTGCCAGCAGAAAGGGCGGGGGAGGGACCCAGTACTTC. This sequence encodes CASRKGGGGTQYF.

The chain employs TRBV27 and TRBJ2-7, with D tentatively TRBD2 (5 bases). CDR1 and CDR2 (germline): MNHEY, SMNVEV (reference sequence). This CDR3 is built from 14 residues. Trimming removed 4 bases at V and 1 base at J, with 11 bases between. In nucleotides, the CDR3 is TGTGCCAGCAGTTCTCGGGATTTGTCCTACGAGCAGTACTTC. Protein product: CASSSRDLSYEQYF.